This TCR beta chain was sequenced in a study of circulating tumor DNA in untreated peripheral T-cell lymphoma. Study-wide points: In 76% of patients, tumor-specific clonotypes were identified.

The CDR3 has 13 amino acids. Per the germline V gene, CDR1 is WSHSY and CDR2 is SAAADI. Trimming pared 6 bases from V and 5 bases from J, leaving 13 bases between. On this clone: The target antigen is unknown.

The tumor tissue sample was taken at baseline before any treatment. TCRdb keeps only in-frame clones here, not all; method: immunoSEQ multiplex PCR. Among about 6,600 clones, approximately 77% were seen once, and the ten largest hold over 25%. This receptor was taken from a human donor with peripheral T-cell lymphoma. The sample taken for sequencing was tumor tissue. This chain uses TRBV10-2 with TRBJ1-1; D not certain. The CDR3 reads CASRAGSGTEAFF. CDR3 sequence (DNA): TGCGCCAGCAGGGCAGGATCGGGGACTGAAGCTTTCTTT.